This paragraph reports one T cell receptor beta chain. Its antigen is currently unknown. The source of the sample is a study of cytomegalovirus exposure and HLA in healthy donors. Study outcomes and limitations: Later work found most CMV-associated TCR beta chains apparently HLA-restricted.

Researchers ran the PCR with 60 Vbeta and 13 Jbeta primers. TCRdb's table, derived via immunoSEQ multiplex PCR, lists solely in-frame clones and lacks some. Here the sample spans about 140,000 clones, around 78% being singletons. The V and J ends lost 6 bases and 0 bases respectively, with 11 bases between them. The CDR3 is made up of 14 amino acids. Germline CDR1 and CDR2: MNHEY and SVGAGI. Sequencing used PBMCs. This chain links TRBV6-5 with TRBJ2-5; D perhaps matches TRBD1 (6 bases). This clonotype was sampled from a male donor in good health and CMV-seronegative. The CDR3 spells CASSRGQYQETQYF. CDR3 sequence (DNA): TGTGCCAGCAGCAGGGGTCAGTACCAAGAGACCCAGTACTTC.